This T cell receptor beta chain was identified during a study of shared clonotypes between healthy human individuals. Overall study: Each donor's CD8 memory used one plate, CD8 naive two, each CD4 subset three.

This CDR3 spans 13 amino acids. Deletions cut 1 base from V and 3 bases from J, with 7 bases between. From germline, CDR1 is SGHAT and CDR2 FQNNGV. Comment on this clone: The same CDR3 is also encoded by other DNA sequences in this sample.

CD45RO-negative CD8 cells positively selected for CCR7 made up the naive population, which excluded terminally differentiated effector memory CD45RA+ cells. HIV-negative, healthy adults without recent acute infections or vaccinations were the donors. For each subset, genomic DNA was distributed in equal portions over several immunoSEQ plates. Sequencing used immunoSEQ multiplex PCR; TCRdb keeps in-frame clones, though not all of them. The table has under 600,000 clones, 95% to 98% seen once. The chain has TRBV11-2 and TRBJ2-7; unclear D gene. This clonotype was sampled from a young man in good health. The sample was naive CD8+ T cells sorted from blood. CDR3 residues: CASSLALSYEQYF. The CDR3 coding sequence is TGTGCCAGCAGCTTAGCCCTAAGCTACGAGCAGTACTTC.